The 30 T cell receptor beta chains listed next were all sequenced from one sample in a study of cytomegalovirus exposure and HLA in healthy donors. The PCR was carried out with 60 Vbeta primers and 13 Jbeta primers. Measured with immunoSEQ multiplex PCR; TCRdb has only the in-frame clones, and not every one. This sample yields about 120,000 clones, of which 80% are seen a single time; 2.5% to 3.5% belongs to the top ten. The sample consisted of PBMCs. These receptors all stem from a male donor in good health and CMV-seronegative.

This sequence joins TRBV5-4 and TRBJ2-1, with TRBD2 matching 7 bases. The trim removed 2 bases at V and 10 bases at J, leaving 6 bases unmatched. The CDR3 length is 13 residues. Germline CDR1 and CDR2: SGHNT and YYREEE (reference sequence). This CDR3 is CASSLPREGEQFF. As DNA, the CDR3 is TGTGCCAGCAGCTTACCCAGGGAGGGGGAGCAGTTCTTC. Variable domain in full (rest from reference TRBV5-4 and TRBJ2-1): ETGVTQSPTHLIKTRGQQVTLRCSSQSGHNTVSWYQQALGQGPQFIFQYYREEENGRGNFPPRFSGLQFPNYSSELNVNALELDDSALYLCASSLPREGEQFFGPGTRLTVL.

The V gene is TRBV7-9, the J gene TRBJ2-7, with TRBD1 as a possible D gene (5 bases). With 4 bases removed from V and 7 bases from J, the gap between germline ends came to 11 bases. This CDR3 has 12 residues. CDR1 is SEHNR, CDR2 FQNEAQ, per germline (reference sequence). The CDR3 coding sequence is TGTGCCAGCAGCTGGGGCTTTGGGGAGCAGTACTTC. It yields the protein CASSWGFGEQYF.

This chain joins TRBV7-9 and TRBJ1-2; perhaps TRBD1 as D (6 bases). The CDR3 runs 15 residues. Per the germline V gene, CDR1 is SEHNR and CDR2 is FQNEAQ (reference sequence). Trimming took off 4 bases at V and 0 bases at J, with 12 bases between the two ends. The CDR3 region has the DNA TGTGCCAGCAGCTCTATCAGGGGTACTAACTATGGCTACACCTTC. Translation: CASSSIRGTNYGYTF. Combining the CDR3 with reference TRBV7-9 and TRBJ1-2 gives the whole variable domain DTGVSQNPRHKITKRGQNVTFRCDPISEHNRLYWYRQTLGQGPEFLTYFQNEAQLEKSRLLSDRFSAERPKGSFSTLEIQRTEQGDSAMYLCASSSIRGTNYGYTFGSGTRLTVV.

This clone was detected only a few times. The chain employs TRBV6-1 and TRBJ1-5; D remains ambiguous. The CDR3 contains 14 residues. The V gene lost 3 bases and the J gene lost 7 bases, with 13 bases spanning the gap. The V gene's germline CDR1 is MNHNS and CDR2 SASEGT. Here the CDR3 DNA reads TGTGCCAGCAGTGATACCTCAGAGGGACAGCCCCAGCATTTT. It is translated as CASSDTSEGQPQHF.

The rearrangement uses TRBV7-2 and TRBJ2-7; tentative D call: TRBD2 (6 bases). Germline assignment: CDR1 SGHTA and CDR2 FQGNSA. The CDR3 is made up of 16 amino acids. V shed 4 bases and J shed 2 bases, with 18 bases lying between them. The CDR3 spells CASSSTPGLLTYEQYF. For the CDR3, the DNA is TGTGCCAGCAGCTCTACCCCGGGACTTCTTACCTACGAGCAGTACTTC.

This sequence joins TRBV19 and TRBJ2-7, with D hard to call. Trimming left V 10 bases short and J 6 bases short, with 13 bases between. Germline V CDR1 and CDR2: LNHDA, SQIVND (reference sequence). This CDR3 region has 11 residues. This CDR3 reads CATAQESEQYF. The CDR3 DNA sequence: TGTGCCACCGCACAAGAAAGCGAGCAGTACTTC. The whole variable domain, remainder taken from reference TRBV19 and TRBJ2-7, is DGGITQSPKYLFRKEGQNVTLSCEQNLNHDAMYWYRQDPGQGLRLIYYSQIVNDFQKGDIAEGYSVSREKKESFPLTVTSAQKNPTAFYLCATAQESEQYFGPGTRLTVT.

The chain couples TRBV7-9 to TRBJ1-2; D is possibly TRBD1 (5 bases). In germline, CDR1 is SEHNR, CDR2 FQNEAQ (reference sequence). The CDR3 is 12 residues long. V was shortened by 4 bases and J by 6 bases, with 9 bases between the two germline ends. The DNA of the CDR3 is TGTGCCAGCAGCTCTCCGACAGATGGCTACACCTTC. Its protein product is CASSSPTDGYTF.

The CDR3 sequence: CASSIQGYNSPLHF. Written as DNA, the CDR3 is TGTGCCAGTAGTATCCAGGGTTATAATTCACCCCTCCACTTT. The V and J genes are TRBV19 and TRBJ1-6; a weak D match, TRBD1 (5 bases). The germline CDR1 and CDR2 sequences are LNHDA and SQIVND (reference sequence). The V gene lost 3 bases and the J gene lost 4 bases, with 7 bases spanning the gap. CDR3 length: 14 residues. Using reference TRBV19 and TRBJ1-6 for the parts outside the CDR3, the full variable domain is DGGITQSPKYLFRKEGQNVTLSCEQNLNHDAMYWYRQDPGQGLRLIYYSQIVNDFQKGDIAEGYSVSREKKESFPLTVTSAQKNPTAFYLCASSIQGYNSPLHFGNGTRLTVT.

The chain is built from TRBV11-2 and TRBJ2-3; perhaps TRBD2 as D (5 bases). Trimming took off 1 base at V and 3 bases at J, with 8 bases between the two ends. Germline values: CDR1 SGHAT, CDR2 FQNNGV. The CDR3 spans 14 residues. The DNA for the CDR3 is TGTGCCAGCAGCTTAGGACTACGGACAGATACGCAGTATTTT. Translated, it gives CASSLGLRTDTQYF.

The chain uses TRBV28 and TRBJ2-1; TRBD2 matches 10 bases. Germline V gene sequence: CDR1 MDHEN, CDR2 SYDVKM. J was trimmed by 4 bases and V by 4 bases; bases with no gene match: 4. The CDR3 is 15 residues long. The CDR3 DNA reads as TGTGCCAGCAGTTCGTCTAGCGGGGGTTACAATGAGCAGTTCTTC. Its protein product is CASSSSSGGYNEQFF.

The V and J genes are TRBV5-6 and TRBJ1-1, with D unresolved. CDR3 size: 12 residues. Germline V gene sequence: CDR1 SGHDT, CDR2 YYEEEE. Trimming took 3 bases from V and 5 from J, leaving 8 bases between them. CDR3 DNA sequence: TGTGCCAGCAGCTCAGGTGGAACTGAAGCTTTCTTT. This translates into CASSSGGTEAFF.

This clone was seen a handful of times. The chain uses TRBV5-6 and TRBJ1-1; D remains ambiguous. This CDR3 is built from 14 residues. Between the trimmed V and J ends, which lost 0 bases and 0 bases, there was a span of 6 bases. Germline V lookup: CDR1 SGHDT, CDR2 YYEEEE. CDR3 amino acids: CASSLETVNTEAFF. CDR3 DNA sequence: TGTGCCAGCAGCTTGGAAACGGTGAACACTGAAGCTTTCTTT.

The rearrangement links TRBV14 to TRBJ1-4; no firm D call. V dropped 3 bases and J dropped 15 bases, with 14 bases sitting between them. The CDR3 is made up of 12 amino acids. Looked up from germline, CDR1 is SGHDN and CDR2 is FVKESK. For the CDR3, the DNA is TGTGCCAGCAGCCATCTCCCTAGGTCCTTGTTTTTT. Protein sequence: CASSHLPRSLFF.

A few counts support this clone. This chain joins TRBV5-6 and TRBJ1-1; 8 bases align to TRBD1. The CDR3 runs 16 residues. Looked up from germline, CDR1 is SGHDT and CDR2 is YYEEEE. V was clipped by 4 bases and J by 1 base; unmatched bases: 9. The CDR3 coding sequence is TGTGCCAGCAGCAGGTGGACAGGGATGACGAACACTGAAGCTTTCTTT. Translation: CASSRWTGMTNTEAFF.

This chain joins TRBV4-3 and TRBJ1-6, with D unresolved. The CDR3 extends over 13 amino acids. Trimming cost V 1 base and J 7 bases, with 5 bases left between them. The germline gives CDR1 LGHNA, CDR2 YSLEER. CDR3 DNA: TGCGCCAGCAGCCAAGTTGGCAATTCACCCCTCCACTTT. Translating it yields CASSQVGNSPLHF.

This chain connects TRBV7-8 to TRBJ1-1; no definite D call. Looked up from germline, CDR1 is SGHVS and CDR2 is FQNEAQ. V was trimmed by 0 bases and J by 5 bases, leaving 13 bases between them. The CDR3 loop spans 15 amino acids. As DNA, the CDR3 is TGTGCCAGCAGCTTAGCGGGGAGGGTGATTACTGAAGCTTTCTTT. This sequence encodes CASSLAGRVITEAFF.

The chain uses TRBV5-1 and TRBJ2-4; D is perhaps TRBD2 (5 bases). This CDR3 is built from 15 residues. The V end lost 4 bases, the J end lost 5 bases, and 16 bases lay between the germline ends. Germline assignment: CDR1 SGHRS and CDR2 YFSETQ. CDR3: CASSLTGGWENIQYF. The CDR3 nucleotides read TGCGCCAGCAGCCTGACCGGCGGGTGGGAAAACATTCAGTACTTC.

This clone was counted between two and nine times. This chain links TRBV4-2 with TRBJ2-1, with 9 positions matching TRBD2. In germline, CDR1 is LGHNA, CDR2 YNFKEQ. This CDR3 comprises 17 residues. The trim removed 0 bases at V and 6 bases at J, leaving 9 bases unmatched. DNA of the CDR3: TGTGCCAGCAGCCAAGATCCGGCGGGAGGGCTCCTCAATGAGCAGTTCTTC. Encoded protein: CASSQDPAGGLLNEQFF.

The rearrangement uses TRBV27 and TRBJ1-5; perhaps TRBD1 as D (6 bases). Trimming cost V 3 bases and J 0 bases, with 12 bases left between them. The germline CDR1 and CDR2 sequences are MNHEY and SMNVEV (reference sequence). CDR3 length: 16 residues. The CDR3 coding sequence is TGTGCCAGCAGTTTTCAACCAGGGGATAGCAATCAGCCCCAGCATTTT. This sequence encodes CASSFQPGDSNQPQHF.

The V gene is TRBV5-6, the J gene TRBJ1-2; 7 bases fit TRBD1. Germline V CDR1 and CDR2: SGHDT, YYEEEE. J lost 4 bases, V lost 7 bases, and 10 bases had no gene match. This CDR3 region has 14 residues. The CDR3 here is CASRRTGRGYGYTF. The CDR3, as DNA: TGTGCCAGCCGAAGGACAGGTCGCGGCTATGGCTACACCTTC.

The chain couples TRBV6-5 to TRBJ2-7, with 8 bases fitting TRBD1. V shed 5 bases, J shed 4 bases, and the junction held 1 base outside the gene matches. The CDR3 sequence is 12 residues long. CDR1 MNHEY and CDR2 SVGAGI come from the germline V gene. This CDR3 is CASSRTGYEQYF. CDR3 DNA: TGTGCCAGCAGTAGGACAGGGTACGAGCAGTACTTC.

This clone has a single count. The gene calls are TRBV7-9 and TRBJ1-1; D might be TRBD1 (6 bases). This CDR3 has 14 residues. Germline CDR1 and CDR2: SEHNR and FQNEAQ (reference sequence). V was trimmed by 5 bases and J by 2 bases, leaving 12 bases between them. The CDR3 sequence: CASSPDRYNTEAFF. CDR3 in DNA: TGTGCCAGCAGCCCGGACAGATATAACACTGAAGCTTTCTTT.

The CDR3 spells CASSSVQGGTGELFF. The CDR3 nucleotides are TGCGCCAGCAGCTCTGTACAGGGGGGCACCGGGGAGCTGTTTTTT. The chain carries TRBV5-1 and TRBJ2-2; TRBD1 matches at 8 bases. V was pared by 3 bases and J by 4 bases, with 5 bases of the junction left unmatched. The CDR3 has 15 residues. CDR1 is SGHRS, CDR2 YFSETQ, per germline. Looking up the rest from reference TRBV5-1 and TRBJ2-2 gives the full variable domain: KAGVTQTPRYLIKTRGQQVTLSCSPISGHRSVSWYQQTPGQGLQFLFEYFSETQRNKGNFPGRFSGRQFSNSRSEMNVSTLELGDSALYLCASSSVQGGTGELFFGEGSRLTVL.

The sample holds a few counts of this clone. V and J are TRBV5-1 and TRBJ2-1; 12 bases align to TRBD1. Unmatched junction bases numbered 5, after V lost 4 bases and J lost 6 bases. The CDR3 is 15 residues long. The germline CDR1 and CDR2 sequences are SGHRS and YFSETQ. The CDR3 is CASSRGQGAPNEQFF. The CDR3 DNA reads as TGCGCCAGCAGCAGGGGACAGGGGGCTCCCAATGAGCAGTTCTTC.

The V call is TRBV18, the J call TRBJ2-4; D not resolved. V was pared by 3 bases and J by 0 bases, with 9 bases between. CDR1 and CDR2 (germline): KGHSH, LQKENI. This CDR3 contains 15 residues. The CDR3 is CASSPSSLAKNIQYF. The CDR3 DNA reads TGTGCCAGCTCACCCTCCAGTCTAGCCAAAAACATTCAGTACTTC.

The chain joins TRBV12-5 to TRBJ1-1; possible D gene TRBD1, 6 bases. Germline CDR1 is LGHNT and CDR2 is FRNRAP. V gave up 0 bases and J gave up 6 bases, with 14 bases separating them. This CDR3 region has 15 residues. In DNA, the CDR3 is TGTGCTAGTGGTTTGGTAGTTGGGGGACATGCTGAAGCTTTCTTT. This gives the protein CASGLVVGGHAEAFF.

The gene calls are TRBV7-8 and TRBJ2-7; 7 bases fit TRBD1. CDR1 and CDR2 (germline): SGHVS, FQNEAQ. Trimming removed 4 bases from V and 10 bases from J; junction bases left unmatched: 16. This CDR3 comprises 15 residues. The CDR3 DNA sequence: TGTGCCAGCAGCTCCAGGACAGGTGGGGTCTACTGTCAGTACTTC. Amino acid sequence: CASSSRTGGVYCQYF.

The rearrangement links TRBV6-6 to TRBJ2-7; 7 nucleotides line up with TRBD1. The CDR3 is 15 residues long. V dropped 5 bases and J dropped 3; count of bases not matched to a gene: 10. Per germline, CDR1 MNHNY and CDR2 SVGAGI (reference sequence). Written as DNA, the CDR3 is TGTGCCAGCAGTGCAGGGGGTGGATTGAGCTACGAGCAGTACTTC. It translates to CASSAGGGLSYEQYF.

The rearrangement uses TRBV7-8 and TRBJ2-3; D not resolved. Germline lookup yields CDR1 SGHVS and CDR2 FQNEAQ. The CDR3 contains 15 residues. The germline V and J ends were trimmed by 3 bases and 2 bases, with 12 bases remaining between them. CDR3 amino acids: CASSFPGGITDTQYF. CDR3 nucleotides: TGTGCCAGCAGCTTCCCCGGCGGTATCACAGATACGCAGTATTTT.

The CDR3: CASSTLAGEGELFF. The CDR3 DNA reads as TGTGCCAGTAGTACCTTAGCGGGAGAAGGGGAGCTGTTTTTT. The V gene is TRBV19, the J gene TRBJ2-2; 9 bases map to TRBD2. The ends lost 4 bases at V and 8 bases at J; junction bases unmatched: 5. CDR3 length: 14 residues. Looked up from germline, CDR1 is LNHDA and CDR2 is SQIVND (reference sequence).